This paragraph covers one T cell receptor beta chain sequence. Its antigen is undetermined. The sample comes from a study of long-term antiretroviral therapy in people with HIV. General study findings and limits: CDR3 lengths in HIV samples spanned a narrower range than controls. Dominating the repertoire at all time points were the clones that expanded before ART. Specimen acquisition occurred between the mid-2000s and the late 2010s, potentially under older ART regimens.

The CDR3 extends over 15 amino acids. Germline V lookup: CDR1 SEHNR, CDR2 FQNEAQ (reference sequence). Trimming removed 4 bases at V and 4 bases at J, with 14 bases between. Cryopreserved PBMC numbered roughly 1-11 million per sample before DNA extraction. The assay used was immunoSEQ (version v3.0), run at survey level. Profiling relied on immunoSEQ multiplex PCR, and the TCRdb table lists in-frame clones only, not all of them. This table holds approximately 23,000 clones, about 86% found once. This receptor was taken from a man aged 35 to 55 with HIV. This specimen consisted of unsorted PBMCs, obtained around 2.6 years after starting antiretroviral therapy. This chain uses TRBV7-9 with TRBJ1-3; D uncertain. The CDR3 DNA sequence: TGTGCCAGCAGCTCCCGGGCCGTAATGGGAAACACCATATATTTT. Translating gives CASSSRAVMGNTIYF.